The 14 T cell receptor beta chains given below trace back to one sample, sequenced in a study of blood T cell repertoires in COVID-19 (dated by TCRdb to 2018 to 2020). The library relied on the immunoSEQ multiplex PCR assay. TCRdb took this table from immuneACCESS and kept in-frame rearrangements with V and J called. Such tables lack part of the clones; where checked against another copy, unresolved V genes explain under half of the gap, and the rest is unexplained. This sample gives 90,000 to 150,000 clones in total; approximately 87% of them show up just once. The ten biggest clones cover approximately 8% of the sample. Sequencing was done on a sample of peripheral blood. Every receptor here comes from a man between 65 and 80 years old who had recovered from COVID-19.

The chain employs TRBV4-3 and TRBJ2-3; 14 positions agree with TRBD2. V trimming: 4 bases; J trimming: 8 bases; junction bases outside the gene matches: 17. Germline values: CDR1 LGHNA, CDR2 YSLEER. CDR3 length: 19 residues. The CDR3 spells CASSLRLAGGPGVLGTQYF. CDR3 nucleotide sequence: TGCGCCAGCAGCCTGCGACTAGCGGGAGGGCCGGGGGTCCTTGGTACGCAGTATTTT.

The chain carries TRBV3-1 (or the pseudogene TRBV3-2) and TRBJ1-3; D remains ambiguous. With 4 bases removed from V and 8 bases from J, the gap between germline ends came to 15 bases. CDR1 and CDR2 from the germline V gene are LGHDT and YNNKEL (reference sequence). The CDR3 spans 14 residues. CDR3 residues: CASSPRAEEDTIYF. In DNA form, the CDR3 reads TGTGCCAGCAGCCCGCGGGCGGAGGAAGACACCATATATTTT.

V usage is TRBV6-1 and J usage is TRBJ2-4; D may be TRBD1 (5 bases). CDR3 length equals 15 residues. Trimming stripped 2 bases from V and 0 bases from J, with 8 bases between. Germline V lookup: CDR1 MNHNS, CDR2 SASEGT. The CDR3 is CASSEHRLAKNIQYF. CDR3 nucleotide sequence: TGTGCCAGCAGTGAACACAGGCTAGCCAAAAACATTCAGTACTTC.

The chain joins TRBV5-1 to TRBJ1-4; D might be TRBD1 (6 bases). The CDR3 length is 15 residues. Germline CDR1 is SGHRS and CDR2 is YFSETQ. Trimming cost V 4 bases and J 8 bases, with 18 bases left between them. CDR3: CASSVQQGPKEKLFF. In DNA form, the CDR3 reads TGCGCCAGCAGCGTCCAACAGGGCCCCAAAGAAAAACTGTTTTTT.

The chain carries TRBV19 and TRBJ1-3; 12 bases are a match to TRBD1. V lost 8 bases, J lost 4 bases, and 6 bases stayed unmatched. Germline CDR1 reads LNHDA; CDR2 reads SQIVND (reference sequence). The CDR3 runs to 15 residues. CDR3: CASGGTGGMGNTIYF. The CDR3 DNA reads TGTGCCAGTGGCGGGACAGGGGGCATGGGAAACACCATATATTTT.

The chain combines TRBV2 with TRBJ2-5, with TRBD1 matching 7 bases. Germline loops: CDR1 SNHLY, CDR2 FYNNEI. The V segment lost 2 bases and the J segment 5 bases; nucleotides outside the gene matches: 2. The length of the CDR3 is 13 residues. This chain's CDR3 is CASSERGPETQYF. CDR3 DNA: TGTGCCAGCAGTGAAAGGGGGCCGGAGACCCAGTACTTC.

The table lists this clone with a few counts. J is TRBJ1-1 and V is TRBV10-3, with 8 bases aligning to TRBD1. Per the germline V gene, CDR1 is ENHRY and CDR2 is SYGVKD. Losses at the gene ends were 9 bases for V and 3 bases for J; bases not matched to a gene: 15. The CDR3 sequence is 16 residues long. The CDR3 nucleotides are TGTGCCATGCACCGCCCTGACAGGGGTGCGCACACTGAAGCTTTCTTT. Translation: CAMHRPDRGAHTEAFF.

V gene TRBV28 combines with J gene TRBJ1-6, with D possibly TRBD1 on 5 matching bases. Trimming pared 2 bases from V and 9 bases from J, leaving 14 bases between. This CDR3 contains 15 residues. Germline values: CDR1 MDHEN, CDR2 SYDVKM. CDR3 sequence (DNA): TGTGCCAGCAGTTTAATGGGGCAGGGAGGTTCACCCCTCCACTTT. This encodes CASSLMGQGGSPLHF.

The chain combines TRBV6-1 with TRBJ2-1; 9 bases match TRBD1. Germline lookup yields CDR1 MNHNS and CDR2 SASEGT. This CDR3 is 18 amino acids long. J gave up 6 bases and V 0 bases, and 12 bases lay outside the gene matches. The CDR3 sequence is CASSEAGTGFGESNEQFF. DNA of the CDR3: TGTGCCAGCAGTGAAGCCGGGACAGGGTTCGGCGAATCCAATGAGCAGTTCTTC.

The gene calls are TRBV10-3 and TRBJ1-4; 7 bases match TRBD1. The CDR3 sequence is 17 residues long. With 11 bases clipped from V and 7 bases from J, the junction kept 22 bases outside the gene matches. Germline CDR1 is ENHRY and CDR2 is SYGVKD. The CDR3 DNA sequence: TGTGCCTCCCGTTCGGGTCTAATTCAGGGGGTCGGTGAAAAACTGTTTTTT. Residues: CASRSGLIQGVGEKLFF.

CDR3 region: CASSFGRDPMTQYF. The CDR3 bases are TGTGCCAGCAGCTTCGGGCGGGACCCCATGACCCAGTACTTC. The chain couples TRBV11-2 to TRBJ2-5; tentatively, D is TRBD2 (6 bases). The CDR3 has 14 amino acids. Trimming stripped 3 bases from V and 7 bases from J, with 15 bases between. Germline loops: CDR1 SGHAT, CDR2 FQNNGV.

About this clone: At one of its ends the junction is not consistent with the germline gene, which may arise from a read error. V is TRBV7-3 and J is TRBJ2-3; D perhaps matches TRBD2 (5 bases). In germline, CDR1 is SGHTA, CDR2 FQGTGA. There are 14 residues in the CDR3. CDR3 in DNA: TGTGCCAGCAGCCTAACCGGGGATTCAGATACGCAGTATTTT. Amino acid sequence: CASSLTGDSDTQYF. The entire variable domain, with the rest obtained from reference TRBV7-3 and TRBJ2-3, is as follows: GAGVSQTPSNKVTEKGKYVELRCDPISGHTALYWYRQSLGQGPEFLIYFQGTGAADDSGLPNDRFFAVRPEGSVSTLKIQRTERGDSAVYLCASSLTGDSDTQYFGPGTRLTVL.

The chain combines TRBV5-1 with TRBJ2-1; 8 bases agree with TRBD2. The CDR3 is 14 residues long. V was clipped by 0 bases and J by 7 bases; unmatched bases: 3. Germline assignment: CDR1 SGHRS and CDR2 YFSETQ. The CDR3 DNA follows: TGCGCCAGCAGCTTGGTAGCGGGATCAAATGAGCAGTTCTTC. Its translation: CASSLVAGSNEQFF.

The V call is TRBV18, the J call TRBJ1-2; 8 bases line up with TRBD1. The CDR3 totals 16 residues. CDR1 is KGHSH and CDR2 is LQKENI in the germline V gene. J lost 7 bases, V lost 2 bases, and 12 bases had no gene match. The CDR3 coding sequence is TGTGCCAGCTCACCAGAGCGAACCCAGGGGGCCGGTGGCTACACCTTC. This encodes CASSPERTQGAGGYTF.